A single T cell receptor beta chain is shown here with its context. Original processing methods: The authors estimated nucleated cell counts from reference gene primer amplification. The table came from immunoSEQ multiplex PCR; TCRdb's copy has only in-frame clones and leaves some out. V and J calls and clone size follow that table, whereas D and trimming were derived from the DNA. This sample has 200,000 to 250,000 clones; about four fifths occur once, and the top ten carry approximately 3.6%. This sample was taken from a study of blood T cell repertoires in COVID-19. The V gene's germline CDR1 is MDHEN and CDR2 SYDVKM. CDR3 length: 14 residues. The V segment lost 6 bases and the J segment 4 bases; nucleotides outside the gene matches: 6. Membership in each cohort depended on participant-reported clinical history.

The material sequenced was PBMCs or T cells enriched from blood (not recorded which). The V gene is TRBV28, the J gene TRBJ1-5, with TRBD1 identical over 7 bases. The receptor's source is a woman aged 55-75 years who had recovered from COVID-19. CDR3 sequence reads: CASRVPGQNQPQHF. The CDR3 DNA reads as TGTGCCAGCAGGGTACCGGGACAGAATCAGCCCCAGCATTTT.